This T cell receptor beta chain appears in the sequencing data of a study of cytomegalovirus exposure and HLA in healthy donors. This CDR3 contains 12 residues. The V gene lost 9 bases and the J gene lost 2 bases, with 11 bases spanning the gap. CDR1 MNHNY and CDR2 SVGAGI come from the germline V gene (reference sequence). 60 Vbeta and 13 Jbeta primers were used in PCR. Profiling relied on immunoSEQ multiplex PCR, and the TCRdb table lists in-frame clones only, not all of them. This repertoire shows 100,000 or so clones, around 75% found once; its top ten account for roughly an eighth. This clonotype was sampled from a male donor in good health and CMV-seropositive. The chain carries TRBV6-6 and TRBJ2-7; D possibly corresponds to TRBD2 (6 bases). Sequenced: PBMCs. The CDR3 DNA reads TGTGCCAGTCAGGCGGGACCCTACGAGCAGTACTTC. Encoded protein: CASQAGPYEQYF.